The text below deals with one T cell receptor beta chain. Its antigen is as yet unknown. Reprocessing the 5' RACE reads, TCRdb reports a single entry for every CDR3 protein and omits DNA. This sample contains roughly 160,000 distinct CDR3 sequences. These data belong to a study of T cells expressing NK-cell markers. Overall study findings and caveats: A handful of donors likewise had their CD3+CD56-NKG2C+ fraction led by these clonotypes.

The material sequenced was blood T cells: a sorted CD56 or NKG2C T cell subset, CD4+ or CD8+ T cells, or bulk PBMC T cells (not recorded which). The receptor was derived from a man aged 18 to 69 in good health.

The CDR3 loop is CAISESEGRETQYF. The V and J genes are TRBV10-3 and TRBJ2-5; without DNA, the TCRdb call of TRBD1 cannot be checked. The V gene's germline CDR1 is ENHRY and CDR2 SYGVKD. This CDR3 is built from 14 residues.